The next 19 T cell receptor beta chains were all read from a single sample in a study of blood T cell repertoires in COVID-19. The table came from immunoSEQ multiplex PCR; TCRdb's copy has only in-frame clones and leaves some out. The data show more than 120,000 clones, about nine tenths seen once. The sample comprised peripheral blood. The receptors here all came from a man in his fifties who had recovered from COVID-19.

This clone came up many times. The DNA of the CDR3 is TGCAGTGCTAGTCGACAGGGAGGCAATCAGCCCCAGCATTTT. Amino acids: CSASRQGGNQPQHF. The chain uses TRBV20-1 and TRBJ1-5; 7 nucleotides agree with TRBD1. This CDR3 is built from 14 residues. Trimming cost V 3 bases and J 2 bases; bases outside gene matches: 4. Germline V gene sequence: CDR1 DFQATT, CDR2 SNEGSKA (reference sequence).

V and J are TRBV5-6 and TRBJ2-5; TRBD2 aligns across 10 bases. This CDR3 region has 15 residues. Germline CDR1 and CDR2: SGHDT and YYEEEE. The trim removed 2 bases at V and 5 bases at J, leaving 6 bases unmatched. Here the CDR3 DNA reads TGTGCCAGCAGCTTAAGCGGGGGGGCCTCGGAGACCCAGTACTTC. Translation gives CASSLSGGASETQYF.

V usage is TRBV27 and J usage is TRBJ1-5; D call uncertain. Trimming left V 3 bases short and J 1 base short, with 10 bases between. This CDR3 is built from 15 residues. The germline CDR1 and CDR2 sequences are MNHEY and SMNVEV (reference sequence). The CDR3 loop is CASSFGGYSNQPQHF. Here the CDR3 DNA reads TGTGCCAGCAGTTTCGGAGGGTACAGCAATCAGCCCCAGCATTTT.

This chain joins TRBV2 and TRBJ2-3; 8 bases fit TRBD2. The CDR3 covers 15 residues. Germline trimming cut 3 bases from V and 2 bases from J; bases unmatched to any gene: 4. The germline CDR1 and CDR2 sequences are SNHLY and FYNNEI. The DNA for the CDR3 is TGTGCCAGCAGTGACGCTAGCGGGTACACAGATACGCAGTATTTT. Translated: CASSDASGYTDTQYF.

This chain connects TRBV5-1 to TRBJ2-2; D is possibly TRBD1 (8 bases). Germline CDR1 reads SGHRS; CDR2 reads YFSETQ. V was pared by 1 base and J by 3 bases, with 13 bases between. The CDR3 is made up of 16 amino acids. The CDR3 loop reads CASSLSTGGDTGELFF. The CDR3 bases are TGCGCCAGCAGCTTGAGTACAGGGGGGGACACCGGGGAGCTGTTTTTT.

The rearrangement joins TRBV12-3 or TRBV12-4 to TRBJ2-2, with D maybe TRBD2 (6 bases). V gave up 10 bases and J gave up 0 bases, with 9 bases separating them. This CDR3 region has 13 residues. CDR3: CATPGANTGELFF. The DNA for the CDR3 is TGTGCCACCCCGGGGGCGAACACCGGGGAGCTGTTTTTT.

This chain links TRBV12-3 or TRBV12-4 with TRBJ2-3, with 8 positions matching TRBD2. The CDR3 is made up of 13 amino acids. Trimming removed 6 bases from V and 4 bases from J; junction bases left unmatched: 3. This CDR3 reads CASSHSGADTQYF. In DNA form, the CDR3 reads TGTGCCAGCAGCCATAGCGGGGCAGATACGCAGTATTTT.

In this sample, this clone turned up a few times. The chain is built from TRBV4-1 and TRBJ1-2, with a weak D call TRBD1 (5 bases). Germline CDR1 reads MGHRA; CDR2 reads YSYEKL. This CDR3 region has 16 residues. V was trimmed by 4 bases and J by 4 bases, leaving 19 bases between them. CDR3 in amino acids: CASSPRSPPGVYGYTF. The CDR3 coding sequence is TGCGCCAGCAGCCCCCGCTCACCCCCGGGGGTCTATGGCTACACCTTC.

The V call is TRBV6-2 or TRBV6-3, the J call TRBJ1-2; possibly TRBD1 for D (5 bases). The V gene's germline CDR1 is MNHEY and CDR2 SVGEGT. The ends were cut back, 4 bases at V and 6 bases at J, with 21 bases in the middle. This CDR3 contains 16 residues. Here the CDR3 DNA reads TGTGCCAGCAGTTTCCTTCGACAGCTAATTATGGATGGCTACACCTTC. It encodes CASSFLRQLIMDGYTF.

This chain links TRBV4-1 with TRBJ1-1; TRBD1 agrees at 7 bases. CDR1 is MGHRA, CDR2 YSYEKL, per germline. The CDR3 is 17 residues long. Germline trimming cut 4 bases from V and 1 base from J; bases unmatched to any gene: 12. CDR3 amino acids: CASSLFQGVVRNTEAFF. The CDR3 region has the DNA TGCGCCAGCAGCCTTTTTCAGGGGGTGGTAAGGAACACTGAAGCTTTCTTT.

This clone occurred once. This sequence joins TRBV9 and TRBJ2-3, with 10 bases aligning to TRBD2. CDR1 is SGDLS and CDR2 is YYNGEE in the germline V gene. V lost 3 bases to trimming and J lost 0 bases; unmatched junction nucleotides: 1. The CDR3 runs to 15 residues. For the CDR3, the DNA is TGTGCCAGCAGCGCGGGACTAGCGAGCACAGATACGCAGTATTTT. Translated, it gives CASSAGLASTDTQYF.

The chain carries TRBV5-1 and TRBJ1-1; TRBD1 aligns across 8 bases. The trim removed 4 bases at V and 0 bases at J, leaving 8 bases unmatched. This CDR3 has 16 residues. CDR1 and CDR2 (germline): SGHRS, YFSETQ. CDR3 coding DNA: TGCGCCAGCAGCCCGGGGACAGGAAATCTGAACACTGAAGCTTTCTTT. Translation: CASSPGTGNLNTEAFF.

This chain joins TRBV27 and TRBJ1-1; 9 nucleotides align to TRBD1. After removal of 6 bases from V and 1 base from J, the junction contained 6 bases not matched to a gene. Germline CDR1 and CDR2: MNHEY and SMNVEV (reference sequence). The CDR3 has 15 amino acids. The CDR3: CASRRPGQGNTEAFF. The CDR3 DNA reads TGTGCCAGCAGGCGACCGGGACAGGGGAACACTGAAGCTTTCTTT.

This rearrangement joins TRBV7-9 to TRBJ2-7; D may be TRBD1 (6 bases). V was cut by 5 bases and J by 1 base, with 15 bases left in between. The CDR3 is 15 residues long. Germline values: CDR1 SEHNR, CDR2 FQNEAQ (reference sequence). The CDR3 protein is CASSPTAGESYEQYF. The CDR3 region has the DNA TGTGCCAGCAGCCCCACAGCAGGGGAGTCCTACGAGCAGTACTTC.

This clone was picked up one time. CDR3 in DNA: TGTGCCAGCAGCTTAGGGACAGGGAGCGGCGAGCAGTACTTC. Amino acids: CASSLGTGSGEQYF. This chain connects TRBV5-4 to TRBJ2-7, with TRBD1 matching 9 bases. The CDR3 loop spans 14 amino acids. Per the germline V gene, CDR1 is SGHNT and CDR2 is YYREEE (reference sequence). Trimming took 2 bases from V and 6 from J; bases not matched to a gene: 6.

CDR3 coding DNA: TGCGCCAGCAGCTGGGACACCAGCGGTGAAAAACTGTTTTTT. This codes for CASSWDTSGEKLFF. V gene TRBV5-1 combines with J gene TRBJ1-4; perhaps TRBD1 as D (6 bases). The CDR3 is 14 amino acids. Germline V gene lookup returns CDR1 SGHRS and CDR2 YFSETQ. Deletions cut 3 bases from V and 7 bases from J, with 13 bases between.

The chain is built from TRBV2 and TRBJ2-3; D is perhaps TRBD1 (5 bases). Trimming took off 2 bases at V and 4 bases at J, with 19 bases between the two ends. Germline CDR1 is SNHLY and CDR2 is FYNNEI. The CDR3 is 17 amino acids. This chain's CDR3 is CASSELVGPGYADTQYF. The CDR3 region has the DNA TGTGCCAGCAGTGAACTTGTGGGGCCGGGCTATGCAGATACGCAGTATTTT.

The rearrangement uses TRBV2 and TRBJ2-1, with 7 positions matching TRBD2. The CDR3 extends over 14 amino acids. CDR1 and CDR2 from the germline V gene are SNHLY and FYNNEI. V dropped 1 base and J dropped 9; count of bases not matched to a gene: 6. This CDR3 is CASSEGRGDGEQFF. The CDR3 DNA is TGTGCCAGCAGTGAAGGCCGGGGGGACGGTGAGCAGTTCTTC.

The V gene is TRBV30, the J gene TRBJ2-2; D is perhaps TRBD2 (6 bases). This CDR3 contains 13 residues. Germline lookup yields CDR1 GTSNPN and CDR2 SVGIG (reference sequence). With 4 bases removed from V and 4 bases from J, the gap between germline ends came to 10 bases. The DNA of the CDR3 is TGTGCCTGGACGTACGGGAGCACCGGGGAGCTGTTTTTT. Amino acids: CAWTYGSTGELFF. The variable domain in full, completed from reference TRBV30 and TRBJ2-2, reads SQTIHQWPATLVQPVGSPLSLECTVEGTSNPNLYWYRQAAGRGLQLLFYSVGIGQISSEVPQNLSASRPQDRQFILSSKKLLLSDSGFYLCAWTYGSTGELFFGEGSRLTVL.